These 25 T cell receptor beta chains originate from one sample sequenced in a study of Graves' ophthalmopathy and Graves' hyperthyroidism. Amplified TCR beta CDR3 regions were obtained using RNA transcripts as template. Second-round multiplex PCR followed a first-round RT-PCR using HTBI primers. TCRdb itself ran the multiplex PCR reads through MiXCR, one entry per CDR3 protein. This sample yields 13,000 to 15,000 distinct CDR3 sequences, of which roughly 50% are seen a single time; around 45% belongs to the top ten. Source material: peripheral blood. Receptor source: a young woman with Graves' ophthalmopathy.

The chain has TRBV7-9 and TRBJ2-1; 11 nucleotides match TRBD2. This CDR3 comprises 15 residues. V was clipped by 5 bases and J by 5 bases; unmatched bases: 5. Germline CDR1 is SEHNR and CDR2 is FQNEAQ (reference sequence). CDR3 in DNA: TGTGCCAGCAGCCAAACTAGCGGGAGCCACAATGAGCAGTTCTTC. Protein: CASSQTSGSHNEQFF.

V usage is TRBV28 and J usage is TRBJ2-7; D is uncertain. The germline CDR1 and CDR2 sequences are MDHEN and SYDVKM. Deletions cut 3 bases from V and 6 bases from J, with 9 bases between. The CDR3 totals 12 residues. CDR3 DNA sequence: TGTGCCAGCAGTTTGCCAGTCCGCGAGCAGTACTTC. This codes for CASSLPVREQYF.

A few counts support this clonotype. The rearrangement links TRBV25-1 to TRBJ2-7; D not resolved. From germline, CDR1 is MGHDK and CDR2 SYGVNS. This CDR3 spans 12 amino acids. V lost 3 bases and J 0 bases, leaving 3 bases between the germline ends. The CDR3 DNA is TGTGCCAGCAGTGATACCTCCTACGAGCAGTACTTC. Protein: CASSDTSYEQYF.

The rearrangement uses TRBV20-1 and TRBJ1-1; perhaps TRBD1 as D (5 bases). The germline CDR1 and CDR2 sequences are DFQATT and SNEGSKA (reference sequence). CDR3 length: 14 amino acids. V gave up 2 bases and J gave up 0 bases, with 10 bases separating them. As DNA, the CDR3 is TGCAGTGCTAGACAGGGCGGGATGAACACTGAAGCTTTCTTT. It specifies CSARQGGMNTEAFF.

The genes are TRBV12-3 or TRBV12-4 and TRBJ1-1, with 7 bases matching TRBD1. V trimming: 7 bases; J trimming: 2 bases; junction bases outside the gene matches: 7. CDR3 length: 14 amino acids. In DNA form, the CDR3 reads TGTGCCAGCACCCGGGACAGATATAACACTGAAGCTTTCTTT. Protein product: CASTRDRYNTEAFF.

The table lists this clonotype with many counts. This chain connects TRBV27 to TRBJ1-2; D gene uncertain. Germline V gives CDR1 MNHEY, CDR2 SMNVEV (reference sequence). V lost 5 bases, J lost 2 bases, and 15 bases lay in between. The CDR3 contains 15 residues. The CDR3 sequence is CASSQRPLGNYGYTF. The DNA of the CDR3 is TGTGCCAGCAGTCAACGACCGCTAGGGAACTATGGCTACACCTTC.

This clonotype was recorded a few times. The chain joins TRBV7-9 to TRBJ2-5; maybe TRBD1 (7 bases). This CDR3 comprises 15 residues. CDR1 is SEHNR, CDR2 FQNEAQ, per germline (reference sequence). The germline V and J ends were trimmed by 8 bases and 3 bases, with 19 bases remaining between them. CDR3 sequence reads: CASGLTGEVEETQYF. In DNA form, the CDR3 reads TGTGCCAGCGGACTAACAGGGGAAGTGGAAGAGACCCAGTACTTC.

This clonotype qualifies as medium-sized. The CDR3 region has the DNA TGTGCCAGCAGCCGGGCCAAGCTGGATAATTCACCCCTCCACTTT. This sequence encodes CASSRAKLDNSPLHF. V gene TRBV5-8 combines with J gene TRBJ1-6, with D uncertain. V was shortened by 4 bases and J by 5 bases, with 13 bases between the two germline ends. CDR1 and CDR2 (germline): SGHTS, YDEGEE. The CDR3 has 15 amino acids.

As concerns this clonotype: The junction does not match germline at one end; this may be a read error. This chain links TRBV2 with TRBJ2-5; D might be TRBD1 (7 bases). The CDR3 length is 15 residues. Germline V CDR1 and CDR2: SNHLY, FYNNEI. The CDR3, as DNA: TGTGCCAGCAGAAAAAACAGGGGAGGCGGGGAGACCCAGAACTTC. Its translation is CASRKNRGGGETQNF.

J is TRBJ2-1 and V is TRBV7-6; maybe TRBD2 (6 bases). Germline CDR1 is SGHVS and CDR2 is FNYEAQ. Between the trimmed V and J ends, which lost 0 bases and 7 bases, there was a span of 16 bases. This CDR3 is 16 amino acids long. The CDR3 DNA reads TGTGCCAGCAGCTTAGCTAGGGGCGGGATGCGGAATGAGCAGTTCTTC. Amino acid sequence: CASSLARGGMRNEQFF.

This chain connects TRBV9 to TRBJ2-7; 8 bases align to TRBD2. There are 16 residues in the CDR3. CDR1 is SGDLS, CDR2 YYNGEE, per germline. V was pared by 0 bases and J by 6 bases, with 11 bases of the junction left unmatched. CDR3 region: CASSVGPAGEVCEQYF. In DNA, the CDR3 is TGTGCCAGCAGCGTAGGCCCAGCGGGAGAGGTCTGCGAGCAGTACTTC.

This clonotype rates as medium-sized. J is TRBJ1-1 and V is TRBV19; the match to TRBD1 covers 8 bases. This CDR3 spans 14 amino acids. Germline trimming cut 4 bases from V and 1 base from J; bases unmatched to any gene: 2. Germline CDR1 LNHDA, CDR2 SQIVND (reference sequence). The CDR3 nucleotides read TGTGCCAGTAGTACCGACAGGGGGAACACTGAAGCTTTCTTT. It specifies CASSTDRGNTEAFF.

The DNA of the CDR3 is TGCGCCAGCAGTTTAGCGGGAGGAGGGGATACGCAGTATTTT. It yields the protein CASSLAGGGDTQYF. The chain combines TRBV10-2 with TRBJ2-3, with 10 bases aligning to TRBD2. Germline loops: CDR1 WSHSY, CDR2 SAAADI. Trimming cost V 5 bases and J 6 bases; bases outside gene matches: 5. This CDR3 comprises 14 residues.

V gene TRBV7-3 combines with J gene TRBJ2-1; 10 nucleotides line up with TRBD2. The length of the CDR3 is 16 residues. CDR1 and CDR2 (germline): SGHTA, FQGTGA. V gave up 5 bases and J gave up 4 bases; unmatched junction bases: 8. The CDR3 region has the DNA TGTGCCAGCAGCCCAAGGGAAGCGGGAGGGTACAATGAGCAGTTCTTC. Its protein is CASSPREAGGYNEQFF. Based on the CDR3 plus reference TRBV7-3 and TRBJ2-1, the full variable domain is GAGVSQTPSNKVTEKGKYVELRCDPISGHTALYWYRQSLGQGPEFLIYFQGTGAADDSGLPNDRFFAVRPEGSVSTLKIQRTERGDSAVYLCASSPREAGGYNEQFFGPGTRLTVL.

By share, this clonotype ranks as medium-sized. V gene TRBV9 combines with J gene TRBJ1-6; D unresolved. Germline V lookup: CDR1 SGDLS, CDR2 YYNGEE. This CDR3 region has 14 residues. V lost 0 bases and J lost 10, with 11 bases in between. CDR3 residues: CASSVVGFGSPLHF. CDR3 bases: TGTGCCAGCAGCGTAGTAGGGTTTGGCTCACCCCTCCACTTT.

In its sample, this clonotype was seen a few times. The CDR3 here is CSAERLAGGPLNEQYF. CDR3 bases: TGCAGTGCAGAACGACTAGCGGGAGGGCCTTTAAACGAGCAGTACTTC. The rearrangement uses TRBV20-1 and TRBJ2-7; 14 positions match TRBD2. V shed 6 bases and J 5 bases; nucleotides not matched to a gene: 12. The CDR3 is 16 residues long. Germline lookup yields CDR1 DFQATT and CDR2 SNEGSKA (reference sequence).

The V and J genes are TRBV2 and TRBJ1-3, with D perhaps matching TRBD1 (6 bases). Germline V gene sequence: CDR1 SNHLY, CDR2 FYNNEI. The CDR3 is made up of 15 amino acids. V was trimmed by 4 bases and J by 3 bases, leaving 13 bases between them. CDR3 DNA: TGTGCCAGCAGTGTTTTCGGGGGCGGTGGAAACACCATATATTTT. Encoded protein: CASSVFGGGGNTIYF.

The chain has TRBV27 and TRBJ2-7; no definite D call. The CDR3 spans 11 residues. Germline V gene sequence: CDR1 MNHEY, CDR2 SMNVEV (reference sequence). V was pared by 5 bases and J by 6 bases, with 8 bases between. The CDR3 nucleotides are TGTGCCAGCAGTCTTCGACCCGAGCAGTACTTC. This translates into CASSLRPEQYF.

This chain connects TRBV6-1 to TRBJ2-7, with TRBD1 as a possible D gene (6 bases). Trimming removed 5 bases from V and 7 bases from J, with 18 bases in between. Germline values: CDR1 MNHNS, CDR2 SASEGT. This CDR3 has 14 residues. Here the CDR3 DNA reads TGTGCCAGCAGTTTAGCGCCATTCGGACAGGAGCAGTACTTC. It encodes CASSLAPFGQEQYF.

The gene calls are TRBV9 and TRBJ2-2; D gene ambiguous. V gave up 0 bases and J gave up 5 bases, with 11 bases separating them. CDR1 and CDR2 from the germline V gene are SGDLS and YYNGEE. The CDR3 has 15 residues. The CDR3 sequence is CASSVEPAHTGELFF. The CDR3 DNA reads as TGTGCCAGCAGCGTAGAACCAGCGCATACCGGGGAGCTGTTTTTT.

V usage is TRBV5-1 and J usage is TRBJ1-4; unclear D gene. CDR3 length: 14 amino acids. Per the germline V gene, CDR1 is SGHRS and CDR2 is YFSETQ. With 0 bases removed from V and 8 bases from J, the gap between germline ends came to 11 bases. CDR3 sequence: CASSLGQVREKLFF. The CDR3 DNA reads as TGCGCCAGCAGCTTGGGGCAGGTGCGGGAAAAACTGTTTTTT.

Here the CDR3 DNA reads TGTGCCAGCACACAGGATGAGTGGGGCGAGCAGTACTTC. This encodes CASTQDEWGEQYF. The genes are TRBV25-1 and TRBJ2-5, with D maybe TRBD1 (5 bases). The J call could be wrong; TRBJ2-7 is a better fit for the DNA end. This CDR3 comprises 13 residues. Germline V CDR1 and CDR2: MGHDK, SYGVNS.

This clonotype is medium-sized within its sample. J is TRBJ1-1 and V is TRBV20-1; 7 nucleotides align to TRBD1. Germline CDR1 and CDR2: DFQATT and SNEGSKA (reference sequence). The V gene end was trimmed by 0 bases and the J gene end by 7 bases; junction bases not matched to a gene: 8. This CDR3 region has 14 residues. The CDR3 loop is CSARDRGTVSEAFF. The DNA for the CDR3 is TGCAGTGCTAGAGATAGGGGGACAGTGAGTGAAGCTTTCTTT.

The gene calls are TRBV7-9 and TRBJ2-5; D not resolved. Germline CDR1 reads SEHNR; CDR2 reads FQNEAQ (reference sequence). V lost 5 bases, J lost 1 base, and 11 bases lay in between. The CDR3 is made up of 14 amino acids. The CDR3 DNA sequence: TGTGCCAGCAGCCCCTCGGCTAGCCAAGAGACCCAGTACTTC. As protein: CASSPSASQETQYF.

The rearrangement links TRBV12-5 to TRBJ2-1, with D maybe TRBD1 (6 bases). The germline CDR1 and CDR2 sequences are LGHNT and FRNRAP. The length of the CDR3 is 13 residues. Trimming removed 4 bases from V and 9 bases from J, with 13 bases in between. In DNA form, the CDR3 reads TGTGCTAGTGGTTCGCAGGGGTTCACTGAGCAGTTCTTC. Translation: CASGSQGFTEQFF.